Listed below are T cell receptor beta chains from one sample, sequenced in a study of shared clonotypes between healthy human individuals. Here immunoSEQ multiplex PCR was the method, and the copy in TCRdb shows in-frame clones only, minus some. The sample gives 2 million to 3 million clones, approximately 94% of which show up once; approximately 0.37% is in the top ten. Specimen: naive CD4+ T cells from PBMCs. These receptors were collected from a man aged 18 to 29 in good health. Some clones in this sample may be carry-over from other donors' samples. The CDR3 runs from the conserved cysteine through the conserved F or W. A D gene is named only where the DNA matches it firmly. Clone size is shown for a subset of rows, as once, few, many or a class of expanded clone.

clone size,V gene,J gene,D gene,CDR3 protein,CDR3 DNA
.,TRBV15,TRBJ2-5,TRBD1,CATSSGVPDRGRRETQYF,TGTGCCACCAGCAGCGGTGTACCGGACAGGGGGCGAAGGGAGACCCAGTACTTC
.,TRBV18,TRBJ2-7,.,CASSPRSASSYEQYF,TGTGCCAGCTCACCACGTAGCGCGAGCTCCTACGAGCAGTACTTC
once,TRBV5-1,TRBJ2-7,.,CASSLSGIYEQYF,TGCGCCAGCAGCTTGAGTGGGATCTACGAGCAGTACTTC
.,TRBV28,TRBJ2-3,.,CASQGAVVDTQYF,TGTGCCAGCCAAGGGGCGGTTGTAGATACGCAGTATTTT
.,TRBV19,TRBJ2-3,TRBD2,CASRPPGLVTDTQYF,TGTGCCAGTAGACCGCCGGGACTAGTCACAGATACGCAGTATTTT
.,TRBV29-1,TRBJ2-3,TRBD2,CSVVGLAGDTDTQYF,TGCAGCGTTGTTGGCCTAGCGGGAGACACAGATACGCAGTATTTT
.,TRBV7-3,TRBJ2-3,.,CASSLRPDGRADTQYF,TGTGCCAGCAGCTTACGGCCCGACGGTCGGGCAGATACGCAGTATTTT
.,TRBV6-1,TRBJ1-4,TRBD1,CASIRTGIGEKLFF,TGTGCCAGCATCAGGACAGGGATCGGAGAAAAACTGTTTTTT
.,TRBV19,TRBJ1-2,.,CASSVGGAPRGYTF,TGTGCCAGTAGTGTCGGGGGGGCTCCCCGTGGCTACACCTTC
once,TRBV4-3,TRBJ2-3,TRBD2,CASSPGGATDTQYF,TGCGCCAGCAGCCCCGGGGGGGCCACAGATACGCAGTATTTT
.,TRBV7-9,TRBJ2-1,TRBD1,CASSFDGQAYNEQFF,TGTGCCAGCAGCTTTGACGGACAGGCCTACAATGAGCAGTTCTTC
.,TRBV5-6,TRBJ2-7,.,CASSFLSGEPHEQYF,TGTGCCAGCAGCTTTCTTTCAGGGGAGCCCCACGAGCAGTACTTC
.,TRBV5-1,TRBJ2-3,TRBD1,CASSFSGTDLTQYF,TGCGCCAGCAGCTTCTCCGGGACAGACCTTACGCAGTATTTT
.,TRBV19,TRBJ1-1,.,CASSARVNTEAFF,TGTGCCAGTAGTGCTCGGGTGAACACTGAAGCTTTCTTT
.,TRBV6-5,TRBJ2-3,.,CASSSSGYTDTQYF,TGTGCCAGCAGCTCCAGCGGGTACACAGATACGCAGTATTTT
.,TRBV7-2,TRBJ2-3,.,CASSLAFSGGQTQYF,TGTGCCAGCAGCTTAGCGTTTTCGGGGGGCCAAACGCAGTATTTT
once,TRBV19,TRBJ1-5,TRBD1,CASSIDGTGGRQPQHF,TGTGCCAGTAGTATAGATGGGACAGGGGGCCGACAGCCCCAGCATTTT
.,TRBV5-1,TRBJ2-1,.,CASTPRESSYSEQFF,TGCGCCAGTACTCCCAGGGAGAGCTCCTACAGTGAGCAGTTCTTC
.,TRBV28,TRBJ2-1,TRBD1,CASPPRLGQGYNEQFF,TGTGCCAGCCCTCCCCGGCTGGGACAGGGCTACAATGAGCAGTTCTTC
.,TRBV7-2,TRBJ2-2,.,CASSIGQFGAGELFF,TGTGCCAGCAGCATAGGACAGTTTGGCGCCGGGGAGCTGTTTTTT
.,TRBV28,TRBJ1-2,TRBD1,CASSTMTGDYGYTF,TGTGCCAGCAGTACCATGACAGGGGATTATGGCTACACCTTC
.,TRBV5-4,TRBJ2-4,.,CASSLAVGGKNIQYF,TGTGCCAGCAGCTTGGCGGTGGGAGGTAAAAACATTCAGTACTTC
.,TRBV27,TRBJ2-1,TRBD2,CASSPLSSGRRYEQFF,TGTGCCAGCAGTCCCCTCTCAAGCGGGAGGAGGTATGAGCAGTTCTTC
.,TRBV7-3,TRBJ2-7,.,CASSLGGNYEQYF,TGTGCCAGCAGCTTAGGGGGCAACTACGAGCAGTACTTC
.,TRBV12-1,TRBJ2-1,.,CASTRGLGNEQFF,TGTGCCAGCACCCGAGGGCTGGGCAATGAGCAGTTCTTC
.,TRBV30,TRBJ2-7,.,CARSEASDEQYF,TGTGCCCGATCTGAGGCCTCGGACGAGCAGTACTTC
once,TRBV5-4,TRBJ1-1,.,CASSFGGVSSNTEAFF,TGTGCCAGCAGCTTCGGGGGGGTTTCCTCGAACACTGAAGCTTTCTTT
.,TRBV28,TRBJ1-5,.,CASSFYGALGNQPQHF,TGTGCCAGCAGTTTCTACGGGGCGCTAGGCAATCAGCCCCAGCATTTT
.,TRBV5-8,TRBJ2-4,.,CASSFPKNIQYF,TGTGCCAGCAGCTTTCCCAAAAACATTCAGTACTTC
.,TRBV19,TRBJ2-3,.,CASSITTETSTDTQYF,TGTGCCAGTAGTATAACCACAGAAACTAGCACAGATACGCAGTATTTT
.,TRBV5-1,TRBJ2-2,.,CASSLAGTPGELFF,TGCGCCAGCAGCTTGGCCGGGACGCCGGGGGAGCTGTTTTTT
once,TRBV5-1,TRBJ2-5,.,CASSPPRDGETQYF,TGCGCCAGCAGCCCTCCCCGAGACGGTGAGACCCAGTACTTC
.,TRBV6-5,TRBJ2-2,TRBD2,CASRRASGRIGELFF,TGTGCCAGCAGGCGGGCTAGCGGGAGAATCGGGGAGCTGTTTTTT
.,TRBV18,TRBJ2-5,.,CASSPISDSVGETQYF,TGTGCCAGCTCACCAATTAGCGACAGCGTAGGGGAGACCCAGTACTTC
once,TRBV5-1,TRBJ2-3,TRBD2,CASSLAELAGRTDTQYF,TGCGCCAGCAGCTTGGCCGAACTAGCGGGCCGCACAGATACGCAGTATTTT
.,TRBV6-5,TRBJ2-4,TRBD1,CASSTRTGGKNIQYF,TGTGCCAGCAGCACCAGGACAGGGGGTAAAAACATTCAGTACTTC
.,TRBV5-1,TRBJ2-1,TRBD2,CASSSTSGRANEQFF,TGCGCCAGCAGCTCGACTAGCGGGAGGGCCAATGAGCAGTTCTTC
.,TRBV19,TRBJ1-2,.,CASSIWGTDGYTF,TGTGCCAGTAGTATATGGGGTACGGACGGCTACACCTTC
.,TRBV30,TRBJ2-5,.,CAWRHKTGRGETQYF,TGTGCCTGGAGGCACAAGACAGGTCGCGGAGAGACCCAGTACTTC
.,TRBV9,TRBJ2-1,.,CASSVGQLNEQFF,TGTGCCAGCAGCGTGGGGCAGCTCAATGAGCAGTTCTTC
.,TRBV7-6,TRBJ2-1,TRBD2,CASSFWEGLGNEQFF,TGTGCCAGCAGCTTCTGGGAGGGCCTAGGAAATGAGCAGTTCTTC
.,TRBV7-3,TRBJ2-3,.,CASRRRDAVADTQYF,TGTGCCAGCAGGCGGAGGGACGCTGTGGCAGATACGCAGTATTTT
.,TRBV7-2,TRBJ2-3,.,CASSPSPDTQYF,TGTGCCAGCAGCCCTTCCCCAGATACGCAGTATTTT
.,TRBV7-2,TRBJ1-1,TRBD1,CASSLGQGLEAFF,TGTGCCAGCAGCTTAGGACAGGGTTTAGAGGCTTTCTTT
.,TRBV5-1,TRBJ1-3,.,CASSLSGGNTIYF,TGCGCCAGCAGCTTGAGCGGTGGAAACACCATATATTTT
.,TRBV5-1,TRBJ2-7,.,CASSPPGYEQYF,TGCGCCAGCAGCCCCCCGGGGTACGAGCAGTACTTC